This T cell receptor beta chain was recorded in a study of cytomegalovirus exposure and HLA in healthy donors. Notes on the study in general: Some highly shared sequence variants likely arose as a pipeline artifact. Presence/absence analyses supposed approximately even sequencing depth among donors. A later analysis linked a missense variant in DCLRE1C to the trimming of TCR beta V and J genes. The study designated 150 or so TCR beta chains cytomegalovirus-associated.

In germline, CDR1 is SGHDN, CDR2 FVKESK. V was cut by 1 base and J by 5 bases, with 17 bases left in between. CDR3 size: 16 residues. Worth noting for this clone: What it recognizes is unknown.

The study ran its PCR with 60 Vbeta and 13 Jbeta primers. Clones were sequenced by immunoSEQ multiplex PCR, and TCRdb holds only the in-frame ones, with some missing. The table includes 90,000 to 110,000 clones, 65% to 90% detected once. The rearrangement joins TRBV14 to TRBJ2-5, with a tentative D call TRBD2 (6 bases). This receptor was obtained from a woman aged 25 to 39 in good health and CMV-seronegative. The sample comprised PBMCs. The CDR3 region is CASSQVKGLAWETQYF. The CDR3 DNA follows: TGTGCCAGCAGCCAAGTTAAGGGACTCGCGTGGGAGACCCAGTACTTC.